This TCR beta chain was obtained from a study of cytomegalovirus exposure and HLA in healthy donors. Study-wide background: An early data release held tens of millions of unique TCRs from HLA-typed donors. Overall study findings and caveats: Rates of TCR association differed by HLA locus in a later analysis, with DRB1 highest and HLA-C lowest. Earlier analysis looked at TCR beta V segments, and most were productive about 90% or about 30% of the time.

This PCR relied on a set of 60 Vbeta primers and 13 Jbeta primers. Measured with immunoSEQ multiplex PCR; TCRdb has only the in-frame clones, and not every one. The data show about 110,000 clones, with 75% to 85% seen just once and 2.5% to 3.5% held by the top ten. As concerns this clone: Its antigen is still unknown.

V was clipped by 10 bases and J by 1 base; unmatched bases: 11. The CDR3 covers 15 residues. CDR1 is MDHEN, CDR2 SYDVKM, per germline. The sequencing sample was made of PBMCs. This chain joins TRBV28 and TRBJ1-2, with 8 bases aligning to TRBD1. The sequence was obtained from a woman aged 18 to 35 in good health and CMV-seropositive. CDR3 sequence reads: CATGRTGRDNYGYTF. CDR3 bases: TGTGCCACCGGAAGGACAGGGAGAGATAACTATGGCTACACCTTC.